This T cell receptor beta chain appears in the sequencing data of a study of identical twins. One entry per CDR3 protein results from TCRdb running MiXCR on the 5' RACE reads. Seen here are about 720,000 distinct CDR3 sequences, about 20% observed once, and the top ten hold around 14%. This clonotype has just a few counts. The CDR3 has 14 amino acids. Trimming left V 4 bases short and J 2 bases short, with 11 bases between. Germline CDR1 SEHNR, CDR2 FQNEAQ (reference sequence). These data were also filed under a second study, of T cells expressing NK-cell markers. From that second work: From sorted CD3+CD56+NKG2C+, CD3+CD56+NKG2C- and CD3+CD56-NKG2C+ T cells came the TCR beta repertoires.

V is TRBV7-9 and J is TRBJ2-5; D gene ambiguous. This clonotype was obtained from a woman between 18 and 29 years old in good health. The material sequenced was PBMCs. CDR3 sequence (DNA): TGTGCCAGCAGCTCCTTCAGGTTACAAGAGACCCAGTACTTC. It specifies CASSSFRLQETQYF.